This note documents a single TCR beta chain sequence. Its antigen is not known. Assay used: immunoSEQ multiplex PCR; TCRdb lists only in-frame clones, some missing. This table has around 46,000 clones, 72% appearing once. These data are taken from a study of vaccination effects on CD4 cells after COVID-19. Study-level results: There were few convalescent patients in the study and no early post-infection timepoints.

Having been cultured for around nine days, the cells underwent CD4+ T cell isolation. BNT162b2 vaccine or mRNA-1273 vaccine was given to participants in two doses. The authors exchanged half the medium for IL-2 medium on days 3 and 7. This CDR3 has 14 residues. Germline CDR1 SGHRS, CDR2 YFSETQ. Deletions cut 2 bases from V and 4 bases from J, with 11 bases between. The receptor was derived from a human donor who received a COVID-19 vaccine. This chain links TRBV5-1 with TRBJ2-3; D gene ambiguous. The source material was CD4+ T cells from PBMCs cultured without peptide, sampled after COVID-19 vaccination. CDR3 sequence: CASSFAGLADTQYF. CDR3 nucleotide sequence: TGCGCCAGCAGCTTCGCTGGTCTCGCAGATACGCAGTATTTT. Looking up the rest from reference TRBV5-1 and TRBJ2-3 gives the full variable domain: KAGVTQTPRYLIKTRGQQVTLSCSPISGHRSVSWYQQTPGQGLQFLFEYFSETQRNKGNFPGRFSGRQFSNSRSEMNVSTLELGDSALYLCASSFAGLADTQYFGPGTRLTVL.